Listed here are 3 T cell receptor beta chains from one sample, sequenced in a study of PD-L1 blockade in urothelial cancer. The time point here: pretreatment peripheral blood. This table comes from immunoSEQ multiplex PCR, and its TCRdb copy is limited to in-frame clones, with some not included. In the table there are about 56,000 clones, around 86% of which are singletons. The material sequenced was PBMCs, taken around atezolizumab (anti-PD-L1) treatment. The receptor set was obtained from a man between 65 and 79 years old with urothelial cancer.

This chain uses TRBV9 with TRBJ2-3, with 10 bases lining up with TRBD1. Germline V gene lookup returns CDR1 SGDLS and CDR2 YYNGEE. With 3 bases clipped from V and 5 bases from J, the junction kept 9 bases outside the gene matches. The length of the CDR3 is 16 residues. The CDR3 region is CASSDARDRGGDTQYF. CDR3 DNA sequence: TGTGCCAGCAGCGACGCCCGGGACAGGGGAGGAGATACGCAGTATTTT.

The J gene is TRBJ2-5, the V gene TRBV2, with a weak D call TRBD2 (6 bases). V was cut by 3 bases and J by 3 bases, with 8 bases left in between. The CDR3 loop spans 13 amino acids. Germline assignment: CDR1 SNHLY and CDR2 FYNNEI. CDR3 DNA sequence: TGTGCCAGCAGTGAGGGGGGTGAAGAGACCCAGTACTTC. Translating it yields CASSEGGEETQYF.

This rearrangement joins TRBV28 to TRBJ1-5; D call uncertain. The CDR3 spans 14 residues. CDR1 is MDHEN and CDR2 is SYDVKM in the germline V gene. Trimming left V 6 bases short and J 6 bases short, with 15 bases between. CDR3 region: CASSPTPRGQPQHF. Written as DNA, the CDR3 is TGTGCCAGCAGCCCCACCCCACGGGGTCAGCCCCAGCATTTT.